One and the same sample provided the 9 T cell receptor beta chains below, sequenced in a study of radiation and T cells in renal cell carcinoma (TCRdb year 2020). Library construction relied on the immunoSEQ multiplex PCR assay. TCRdb carries this immuneACCESS record with in-frame sequences only. Its versions omit some clonotypes, under half of them owing to an unresolved V gene in the studies checked, with the rest unexplained. The sample table lists 140,000 to 150,000 clones, roughly 90% of them with a count of one. The ten largest make up over 15% of the sample. The sample's time point, from its label and the paper: blood 4 weeks post-SBRT, at nephrectomy. Taken with the paper, the label for treatment or condition translates to: 15 Gy SBRT to primary tumor, nephrectomy 4 weeks later. This material consisted of blood, taken from a patient whose treatment included radiotherapy and nephrectomy. Receptors were obtained from a woman in her forties or fifties with renal cell carcinoma.

The CDR3: CASSQGTGGRYEQYF. The CDR3 DNA sequence: TGCGCCAGCAGCCAAGGGACAGGGGGCCGCTACGAGCAGTACTTC. The V call is TRBV4-3, the J call TRBJ2-7, with 11 bases lining up with TRBD1. This CDR3 has 15 amino acids. The J segment lost 3 bases and the V segment lost 1 base, leaving 2 bases of the junction unmatched. Germline CDR1 and CDR2: LGHNA and YSLEER.

Here the CDR3 DNA reads TGTGCCAGCAGCCGCCGAGTCCAGGGGGGCACAGATACGCAGTATTTT. This gives the protein CASSRRVQGGTDTQYF. The chain combines TRBV14 with TRBJ2-3; 7 bases align to TRBD1. The germline V gene has CDR1 SGHDN and CDR2 FVKESK. The CDR3 extends over 16 amino acids. Germline trimming cut 4 bases from V and 1 base from J; bases unmatched to any gene: 8.

The chain combines TRBV18 with TRBJ1-2; D is unclear. The CDR3 loop spans 12 amino acids. The germline gives CDR1 KGHSH, CDR2 LQKENI. The V gene lost 5 bases and the J gene lost 6 bases, with 10 bases spanning the gap. The chain's CDR3 is CASSSQLDGYTF. The CDR3 DNA is TGTGCCAGCTCATCGCAGCTCGATGGCTACACCTTC.

The rearrangement links TRBV9 to TRBJ1-1; TRBD1 is a possible D gene (6 bases). The V gene's germline CDR1 is SGDLS and CDR2 YYNGEE. V dropped 5 bases and J dropped 4 bases, with 12 bases sitting between them. This CDR3 contains 13 residues. The CDR3 nucleotides read TGTGCCAGCAGTCATACAGGGTCCACTGAAGCTTTCTTT. Translating gives CASSHTGSTEAFF.

The gene calls are TRBV19 and TRBJ2-5; 9 nucleotides match TRBD2. In germline, CDR1 is LNHDA, CDR2 SQIVND (reference sequence). The V gene end was trimmed by 8 bases and the J gene end by 5 bases; junction bases not matched to a gene: 9. The CDR3 is made up of 14 amino acids. This CDR3 is CASRLSGGSETQYF. CDR3 in DNA: TGTGCCAGTCGTCTTAGCGGGGGATCTGAGACCCAGTACTTC.

V usage is TRBV5-4 and J usage is TRBJ2-1, with 13 bases aligning to TRBD2. Germline-derived CDR1 and CDR2 are SGHNT and YYREEE (reference sequence). The CDR3 runs to 16 residues. The V and J ends lost 4 bases and 3 bases, in that order; junction bases with no gene match: 4. The CDR3 sequence: CASSPGTSGNYNEQFF. DNA for the CDR3: TGTGCCAGCAGCCCCGGGACTAGCGGGAACTACAATGAGCAGTTCTTC.

The V gene is TRBV7-9, the J gene TRBJ1-1; 11 bases line up with TRBD1. The CDR3 is 14 residues long. Germline trimming cut 5 bases from V and 11 bases from J; bases unmatched to any gene: 10. Germline-derived CDR1 and CDR2 are SEHNR and FQNEAQ (reference sequence). CDR3 amino acids: CASSGQGAPSGAFF. Here the CDR3 DNA reads TGTGCCAGCAGCGGACAGGGGGCGCCTAGTGGGGCTTTCTTT.

The CDR3 nucleotides are TGTGCCAGCAGCGCGAACCAGGGGCAAGAGACCCAGTACTTC. Its protein is CASSANQGQETQYF. This chain uses TRBV7-2 with TRBJ2-5, with D perhaps TRBD1 (6 bases). Trimming took 5 bases from V and 2 from J, leaving 12 bases between them. The CDR3 runs to 14 residues. Germline-derived CDR1 and CDR2 are SGHTA and FQGNSA.

There are many counts of this clone. V gene TRBV15 combines with J gene TRBJ1-1; D possibly corresponds to TRBD1 (5 bases). CDR3 length: 16 residues. Between the trimmed V and J ends, which lost 1 base and 4 bases, there was a span of 16 bases. Germline V lookup: CDR1 LNHNV, CDR2 YYDKDF (reference sequence). The CDR3 nucleotides read TGTGCCACCAGCAGAGCGAGGCAGGGATGGGGCACTGAAGCTTTCTTT. Amino acids: CATSRARQGWGTEAFF.